These T cell receptor beta chains were read from a single sample in a study of early T cells in non-severe SARS-CoV-2 infection. TCRdb re-called the 5' RACE reads with MiXCR, one entry per CDR3 protein. The sample yields some 60,000 distinct CDR3 sequences, 8% to 10% seen once. Input material: whole blood. These receptors all stem from an adult who was a healthcare worker with PCR-confirmed SARS-CoV-2 infection or an uninfected control (not recorded which). CDR3s include the opening cysteine and the closing phenylalanine or tryptophan. A D gene is named only where the DNA matches it firmly. The size entry is marked missing in some rows and otherwise reads once, few, many or a size class.

j_call clone_size v_call d_call cdr3_aa cdr3_nt
TRBJ1-1 many TRBV7-8 . CASSLGSRGTEAFF TGTGCCAGCAGCTTAGGGTCCAGGGGCACTGAAGCTTTCTTT
TRBJ1-4 few TRBV6-4 TRBD1 CASSDPGQGKNEKLFF TGTGCCAGCAGTGATCCCGGACAGGGGAAGAATGAAAAACTGTTTTTT
TRBJ2-1 many TRBV6-2/TRBV6-3 . CASSLRHNEQFF TGTGCCAGCAGTTTACGCCACAATGAGCAGTTCTTC
TRBJ2-7 many TRBV4-2 TRBD2 CASSRQLGSSGDPGYEQYF TGTGCCAGCAGCCGGCAGCTGGGGTCTAGCGGTGATCCGGGGTACGAGCAGTACTTC
TRBJ2-4 many TRBV7-9 . CASSLADLAKNIQYF TGTGCCAGCAGCTTAGCGGACTTAGCCAAAAACATTCAGTACTTC
TRBJ2-6 few TRBV10-3 TRBD1 CATTGGAGANVLTF TGTGCCACGACAGGGGGGGCTGGGGCCAACGTCCTGACTTTC
TRBJ2-1 . TRBV3-1 . CASSQDWANEQFF TGTGCCAGCAGCCAAGATTGGGCGAATGAGCAGTTCTTC
TRBJ2-5 many TRBV20-1 . CSARVFSGTQEETQYF TGCAGTGCTAGAGTCTTTTCCGGGACCCAGGAGGAGACCCAGTACTTC
TRBJ2-3 few TRBV7-9 TRBD2 CASRRRLAATDTQYF TGTGCCAGCAGACGAAGACTAGCAGCCACAGATACGCAGTATTTT
TRBJ1-3 few TRBV5-4 . CASSAGGLGNTIYF TGTGCCAGCAGCGCAGGTGGCCTGGGAAACACCATATATTTT
TRBJ1-1 many TRBV12-3/TRBV12-4 . CASSLSGLGTEAFF TGTGCCAGCAGTTTATCGGGGTTAGGCACTGAAGCTTTCTTT
TRBJ2-2 . TRBV24-1 TRBD2 CATSDFGGGLTGELFF TGTGCCACCAGTGATTTTGGGGGAGGGTTGACCGGGGAGCTGTTTTTT
TRBJ1-3 few TRBV12-3/TRBV12-4 . CASMVDGVGNTIYF TGTGCCAGCATGGTCGATGGAGTTGGAAACACCATATATTTT
TRBJ2-5 many TRBV5-1 . CASSLVTGGQETQYF TGCGCCAGCAGCTTGGTAACCGGGGGTCAAGAGACCCAGTACTTC
TRBJ1-3 . TRBV7-2 . CASSLQGQRNTIYF TGTGCCAGCAGCTTACAGGGTCAACGGAACACCATATATTTT
TRBJ1-6 many TRBV7-2 TRBD1 CASSLGGTGGSPLHF TGTGCCAGCAGCTTAGGAGGGACAGGGGGCTCACCCCTCCACTTT
TRBJ2-1 many TRBV12-3/TRBV12-4 TRBD2 CASSLTGLGEQFF TGTGCCAGCAGCCTTACCGGACTAGGTGAGCAGTTCTTC
TRBJ1-4 few TRBV29-1 . CSVVGEKLFF TGCAGCGTTGTAGGTGAAAAACTGTTTTTT
TRBJ2-3 . TRBV20-1 . CSAYLGGDTQYF TGCAGTGCTTACCTCGGCGGGGATACGCAGTATTTT
TRBJ1-2 few TRBV5-4 . CASSLGGENGYTF TGTGCCAGCAGCTTGGGAGGGGAAAATGGCTACACCTTC
TRBJ2-3 many TRBV20-1 TRBD1 CSATGQGVDTQYF TGCAGTGCCACGGGACAGGGGGTAGATACGCAGTATTTT
TRBJ1-1 . TRBV20-1 TRBD1 CSARDHRGMNTEAFF TGCAGTGCTAGAGATCACAGGGGCATGAACACTGAAGCTTTCTTT
TRBJ2-3 many TRBV11-3 TRBD1 CASSPRDRGPDTQYF TGTGCCAGCAGCCCTAGGGACAGGGGGCCAGATACGCAGTATTTT
TRBJ2-2 many TRBV10-3 . CAISVVASNTGELFF TGTGCCATCAGTGTTGTAGCGTCGAACACCGGGGAGCTGTTTTTT
TRBJ2-1 . TRBV12-3/TRBV12-4 TRBD2 CASSASGRGEQFF TGTGCCAGTTCGGCTAGCGGGAGAGGTGAGCAGTTCTTC
TRBJ2-7 few TRBV6-2/TRBV6-3 . CASSVLQRASYEQYF TGTGCCAGCAGTGTGTTGCAGCGGGCCTCCTACGAGCAGTACTTC
TRBJ1-1 many TRBV7-9 . CASRADGHTEAFF TGTGCCAGCAGGGCAGACGGCCACACTGAAGCTTTCTTT
TRBJ1-4 . TRBV7-2 . CASSYQATNEKLFF TGTGCCAGCAGCTACCAGGCAACTAATGAAAAACTGTTTTTT
TRBJ2-3 many TRBV20-1 . CSASWYPRDTQYF TGCAGTGCTAGTTGGTACCCAAGGGATACGCAGTATTTT
TRBJ1-3 few TRBV6-6 TRBD1 CASSPAGQGVRNTIYF TGTGCCAGCAGTCCAGCCGGACAGGGGGTGCGAAACACCATATATTTT
TRBJ1-3 many TRBV10-3 TRBD1 CAIRRGQAQVGNTIYF TGTGCCATCAGGAGGGGACAGGCACAGGTTGGAAACACCATATATTTT
TRBJ1-2 many TRBV7-6 . CASSPGGAGGYTF TGTGCCAGCAGCCCTGGCGGGGCTGGAGGCTACACCTTC
TRBJ1-2 few TRBV7-9 . CASSLDSYGYTF TGTGCCAGCAGCCTGGACAGCTATGGCTACACCTTC
TRBJ2-2 . TRBV5-1 TRBD1 CASSPHRDRNTGELFF TGCGCCAGCAGCCCCCACAGGGACAGGAACACCGGGGAGCTGTTTTTT
TRBJ1-2 many TRBV27 . CASTPVGRGAYGYTF TGTGCCAGCACCCCCGTAGGGAGGGGGGCCTATGGCTACACCTTC
TRBJ2-1 . TRBV29-1 TRBD2 CSVEIAGTSGRVAANEQFF TGCAGCGTTGAAATTGCCGGGACTAGCGGGAGGGTCGCGGCAAATGAGCAGTTCTTC
TRBJ1-1 few TRBV5-6 TRBD1 CASSPGTGFLNTEAFF TGTGCCAGCAGTCCCGGGACAGGGTTTTTGAACACTGAAGCTTTCTTT
TRBJ2-1 . TRBV19 . CASSISAYNEQFF TGTGCCAGTAGTATTAGCGCCTACAATGAGCAGTTCTTC
TRBJ1-2 many TRBV11-2 . CASSLGSGVGYTF TGTGCCAGCAGCTTAGGGTCAGGGGTCGGCTACACCTTC
TRBJ2-5 many TRBV6-2/TRBV6-3 . CASSLLASETQYF TGTGCCAGCAGCCTGCTAGCGTCCGAGACCCAGTACTTC
TRBJ2-1 few TRBV20-1 . CSATRDPVYNEQFF TGCAGTGCTACTAGGGACCCTGTTTACAATGAGCAGTTCTTC
TRBJ2-2 . TRBV21-1 . CASSKIHPGRTSGELFF TGTGCCAGCAGCAAAATCCATCCGGGACGGACCAGCGGGGAGCTGTTTTTT
TRBJ2-1 . TRBV2 . CASRTDSYNEQFF TGTGCCAGCAGAACAGACAGTTACAATGAGCAGTTCTTC
TRBJ2-1 few TRBV20-1 . CSAREAGDNEQFF TGCAGTGCTAGAGAGGCAGGGGACAATGAGCAGTTCTTC
TRBJ1-1 many TRBV12-3/TRBV12-4 . CASSLYPTEAFF TGTGCCAGCAGTTTATATCCCACTGAAGCTTTCTTT
TRBJ1-1 few TRBV2 TRBD1 CASSVDRDTEAFF TGTGCCAGCAGTGTGGACAGGGACACTGAAGCTTTCTTT
TRBJ1-1 . TRBV27 . CASRREGGITEAFF TGTGCCAGCAGGAGGGAAGGTGGTATCACTGAAGCTTTCTTT
TRBJ2-7 . TRBV7-8 TRBD2 CASSFSFSGRYEQYF TGTGCCAGCAGCTTTAGCTTTAGCGGGAGGTACGAGCAGTACTTC
TRBJ2-1 few TRBV29-1 TRBD2 CSAGLAGTNEQFF TGCAGCGCGGGACTAGCGGGGACTAATGAGCAGTTCTTC
TRBJ2-2 few TRBV4-2 TRBD1 CASSPRDRGSGELFF TGTGCCAGCAGCCCCCGGGACAGGGGGTCCGGGGAGCTGTTTTTT
TRBJ2-7 many TRBV7-8 TRBD2 CASGETSGTYEQYF TGTGCCAGCGGAGAGACTAGCGGGACCTACGAGCAGTACTTC